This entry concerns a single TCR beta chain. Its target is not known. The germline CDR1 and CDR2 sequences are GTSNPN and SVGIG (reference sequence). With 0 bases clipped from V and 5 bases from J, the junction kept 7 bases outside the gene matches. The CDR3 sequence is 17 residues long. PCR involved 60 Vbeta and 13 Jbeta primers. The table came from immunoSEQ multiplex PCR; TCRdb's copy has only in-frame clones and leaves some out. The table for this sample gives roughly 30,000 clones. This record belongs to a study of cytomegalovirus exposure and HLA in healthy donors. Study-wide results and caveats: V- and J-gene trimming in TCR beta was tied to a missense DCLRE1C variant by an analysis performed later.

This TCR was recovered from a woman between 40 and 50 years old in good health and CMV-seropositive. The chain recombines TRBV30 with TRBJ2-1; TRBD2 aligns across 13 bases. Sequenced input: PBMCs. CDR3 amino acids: CAWSVMRTSGSDNEQFF. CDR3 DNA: TGTGCCTGGAGTGTAATGCGGACTAGCGGGAGTGACAATGAGCAGTTCTTC.